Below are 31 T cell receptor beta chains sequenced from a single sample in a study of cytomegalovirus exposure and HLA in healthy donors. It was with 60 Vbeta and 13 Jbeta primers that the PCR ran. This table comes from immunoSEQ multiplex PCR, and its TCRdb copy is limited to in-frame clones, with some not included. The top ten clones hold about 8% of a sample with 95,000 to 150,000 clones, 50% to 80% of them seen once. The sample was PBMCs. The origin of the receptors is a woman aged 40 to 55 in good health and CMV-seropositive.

This CDR3 is CARSGQSHRELFF. The CDR3 DNA sequence: TGTGCCAGATCGGGACAGTCTCACCGGGAGCTGTTTTTT. The rearrangement joins TRBV2 to TRBJ2-2, with TRBD1 identical over 7 bases. The CDR3 runs to 13 residues. The ends lost 9 bases at V and 9 bases at J; junction bases unmatched: 10. From germline, CDR1 is SNHLY and CDR2 FYNNEI.

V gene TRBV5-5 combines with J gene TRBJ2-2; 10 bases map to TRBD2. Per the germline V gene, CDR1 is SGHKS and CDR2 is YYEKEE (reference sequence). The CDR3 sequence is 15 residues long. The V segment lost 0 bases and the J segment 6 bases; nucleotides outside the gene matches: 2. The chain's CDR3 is CASSLDLAGAGELFF. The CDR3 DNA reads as TGTGCCAGCAGCTTGGACCTAGCGGGAGCCGGGGAGCTGTTTTTT.

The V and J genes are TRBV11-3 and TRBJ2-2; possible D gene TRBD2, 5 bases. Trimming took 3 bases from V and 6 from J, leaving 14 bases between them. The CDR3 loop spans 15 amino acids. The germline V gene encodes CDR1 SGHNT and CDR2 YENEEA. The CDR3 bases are TGTGCCAGCAGCTTTAAGCGGACCGGATCCGGGGAGCTGTTTTTT. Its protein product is CASSFKRTGSGELFF.

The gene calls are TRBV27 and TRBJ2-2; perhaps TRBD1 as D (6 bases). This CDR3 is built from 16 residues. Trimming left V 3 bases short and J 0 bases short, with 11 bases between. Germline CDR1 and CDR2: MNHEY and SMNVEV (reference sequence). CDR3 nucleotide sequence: TGTGCCAGCAGTTTGTCGGGACATCCGAACACCGGGGAGCTGTTTTTT. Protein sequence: CASSLSGHPNTGELFF.

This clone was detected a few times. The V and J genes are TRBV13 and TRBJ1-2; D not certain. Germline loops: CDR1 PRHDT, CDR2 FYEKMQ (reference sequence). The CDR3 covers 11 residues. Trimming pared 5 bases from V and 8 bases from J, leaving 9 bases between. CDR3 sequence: CASSRRSGYTF. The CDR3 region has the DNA TGTGCCAGCAGCCGGAGGAGCGGCTACACCTTC. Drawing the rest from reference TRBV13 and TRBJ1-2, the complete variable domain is AAGVIQSPRHLIKEKRETATLKCYPIPRHDTVYWYQQGPGQDPQFLISFYEKMQSDKGSIPDRFSAQQFSDYHSELNMSSLELGDSALYFCASSRRSGYTFGSGTRLTVV.

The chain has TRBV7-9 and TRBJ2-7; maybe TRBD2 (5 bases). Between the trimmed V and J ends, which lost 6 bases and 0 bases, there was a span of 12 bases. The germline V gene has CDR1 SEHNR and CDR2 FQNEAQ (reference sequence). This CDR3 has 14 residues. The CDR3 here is CASSPGIYSYEQYF. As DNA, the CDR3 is TGTGCCAGCAGTCCCGGGATTTACTCCTACGAGCAGTACTTC.

CDR3 in amino acids: CASTLSSGRAGNEQFF. The CDR3 DNA reads TGTGCCAGCACTCTATCTAGCGGGAGGGCCGGGAATGAGCAGTTCTTC. The chain combines TRBV4-2 with TRBJ2-1, with 12 bases matching TRBD2. CDR1 and CDR2 from the germline V gene are LGHNA and YNFKEQ. V was pared by 7 bases and J by 7 bases, with 11 bases of the junction left unmatched. The CDR3 sequence is 16 residues long.

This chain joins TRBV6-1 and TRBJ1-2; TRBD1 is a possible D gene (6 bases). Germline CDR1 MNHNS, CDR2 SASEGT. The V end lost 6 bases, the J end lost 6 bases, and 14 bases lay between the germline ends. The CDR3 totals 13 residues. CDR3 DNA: TGTGCCAGCAGGCCGGGACACCTAAATGGCTACACCTTC. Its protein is CASRPGHLNGYTF.

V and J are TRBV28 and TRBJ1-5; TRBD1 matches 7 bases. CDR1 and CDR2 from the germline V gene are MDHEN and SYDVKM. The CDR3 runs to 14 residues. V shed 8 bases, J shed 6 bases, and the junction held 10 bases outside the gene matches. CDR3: CASRGQAKAQPQHF. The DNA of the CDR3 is TGTGCCAGCCGAGGACAGGCGAAGGCTCAGCCCCAGCATTTT.

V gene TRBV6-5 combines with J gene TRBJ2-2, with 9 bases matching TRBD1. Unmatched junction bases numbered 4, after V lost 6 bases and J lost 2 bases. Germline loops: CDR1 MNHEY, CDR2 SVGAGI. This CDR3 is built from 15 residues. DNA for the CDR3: TGTGCCAGCAGGTACAGGGGGCCCAACACCGGGGAGCTGTTTTTT. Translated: CASRYRGPNTGELFF.

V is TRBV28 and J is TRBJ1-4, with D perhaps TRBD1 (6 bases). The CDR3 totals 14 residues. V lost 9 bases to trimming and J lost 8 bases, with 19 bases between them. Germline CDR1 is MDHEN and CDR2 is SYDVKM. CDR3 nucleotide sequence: TGTGCCAGTGGGGCACAGGGCATGAGCGAAAAACTGTTTTTT. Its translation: CASGAQGMSEKLFF. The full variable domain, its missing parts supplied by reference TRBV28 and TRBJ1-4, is DVKVTQSSRYLVKRTGEKVFLECVQDMDHENMFWYRQDPGLGLRLIYFSYDVKMKEKGDIPEGYSVSREKKERFSLILESASTNQTSMYLCASGAQGMSEKLFFGSGTQLSVL.

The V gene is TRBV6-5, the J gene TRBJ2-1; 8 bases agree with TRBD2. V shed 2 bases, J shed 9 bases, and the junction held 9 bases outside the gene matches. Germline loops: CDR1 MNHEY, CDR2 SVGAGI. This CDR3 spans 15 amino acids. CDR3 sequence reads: CASSYGASGSFEQFF. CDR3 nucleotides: TGTGCCAGCAGTTACGGGGCTAGCGGGTCTTTTGAGCAGTTCTTC.

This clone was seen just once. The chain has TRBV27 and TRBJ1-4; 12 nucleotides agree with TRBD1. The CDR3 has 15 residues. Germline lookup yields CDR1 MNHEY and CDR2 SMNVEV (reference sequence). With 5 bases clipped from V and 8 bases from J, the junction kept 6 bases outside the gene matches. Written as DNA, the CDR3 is TGTGCCAGCAGTCCCGGGACAGGGGGCCGGGAAAAACTGTTTTTT. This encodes CASSPGTGGREKLFF.

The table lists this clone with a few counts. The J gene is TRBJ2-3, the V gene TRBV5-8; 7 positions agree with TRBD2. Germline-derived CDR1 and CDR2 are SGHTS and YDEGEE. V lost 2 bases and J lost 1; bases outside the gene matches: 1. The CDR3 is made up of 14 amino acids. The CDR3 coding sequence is TGTGCCAGCAGCTTACGGGGGGGCACAGATACGCAGTATTTT. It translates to CASSLRGGTDTQYF.

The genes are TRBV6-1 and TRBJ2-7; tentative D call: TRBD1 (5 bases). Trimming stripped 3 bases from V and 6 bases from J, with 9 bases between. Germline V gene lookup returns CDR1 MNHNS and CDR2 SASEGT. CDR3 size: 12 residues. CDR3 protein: CASSDGAGEQYF. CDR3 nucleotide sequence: TGTGCCAGCAGTGATGGGGCAGGCGAGCAGTACTTC.

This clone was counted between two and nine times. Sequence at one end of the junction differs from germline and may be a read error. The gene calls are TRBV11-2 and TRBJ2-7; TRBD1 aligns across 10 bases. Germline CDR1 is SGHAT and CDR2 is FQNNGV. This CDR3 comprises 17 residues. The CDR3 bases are TGTGCCAGCAGCCTAGACCGGGACAGGGGCGAGACCTACGAGCAGTACTTC. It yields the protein CASSLDRDRGETYEQYF.

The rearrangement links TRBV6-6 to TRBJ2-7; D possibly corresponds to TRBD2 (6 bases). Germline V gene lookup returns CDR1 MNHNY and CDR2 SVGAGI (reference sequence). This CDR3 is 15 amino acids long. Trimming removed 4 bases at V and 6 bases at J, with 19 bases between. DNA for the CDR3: TGTGCCAGCAGTTGCGGGGCGGACCCCTACGGCGAGCAGTACTTC. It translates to CASSCGADPYGEQYF.

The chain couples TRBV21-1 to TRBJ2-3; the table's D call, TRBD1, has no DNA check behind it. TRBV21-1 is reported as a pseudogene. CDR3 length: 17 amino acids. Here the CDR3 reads CASSKSTTGGDTDTQYF. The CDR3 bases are TGTGCCAGCAGCAAATCGACGACAGGGGGCGACACAGATACGCAGTATTTT.

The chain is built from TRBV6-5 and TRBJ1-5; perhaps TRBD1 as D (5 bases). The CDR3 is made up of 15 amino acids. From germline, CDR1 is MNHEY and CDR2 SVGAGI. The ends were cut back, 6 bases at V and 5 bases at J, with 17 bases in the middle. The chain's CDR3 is CASRRYPQGDQPQHF. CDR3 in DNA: TGTGCCAGCAGACGATACCCCCAGGGCGATCAGCCCCAGCATTTT.

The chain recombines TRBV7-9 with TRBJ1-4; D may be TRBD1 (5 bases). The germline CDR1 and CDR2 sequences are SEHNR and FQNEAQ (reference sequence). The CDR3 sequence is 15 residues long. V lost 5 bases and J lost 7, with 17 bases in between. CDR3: CASSVSGTGGEKLFF. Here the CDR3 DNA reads TGTGCCAGCAGCGTGTCCGGGACTGGAGGTGAAAAACTGTTTTTT.

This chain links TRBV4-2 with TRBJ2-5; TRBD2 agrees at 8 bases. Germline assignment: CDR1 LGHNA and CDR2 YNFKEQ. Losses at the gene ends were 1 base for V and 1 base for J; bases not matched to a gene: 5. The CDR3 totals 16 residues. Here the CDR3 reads CASSQVASGRQETQYF. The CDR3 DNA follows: TGTGCCAGCAGCCAAGTGGCTAGCGGGCGCCAAGAGACCCAGTACTTC.

CDR3 DNA sequence: TGTGCCAGAAGCTTGGCAAGGGAGGGGTACGAGCAGTACTTC. It translates to CARSLAREGYEQYF. The chain links TRBV5-3 to TRBJ2-7; 7 nucleotides agree with TRBD2. TRBV5-3 counts as an open reading frame of uncertain function. The CDR3 sequence is 14 residues long. Trimming at V came to 0 bases and at J to 4 bases, leaving 4 bases not matched to a gene.

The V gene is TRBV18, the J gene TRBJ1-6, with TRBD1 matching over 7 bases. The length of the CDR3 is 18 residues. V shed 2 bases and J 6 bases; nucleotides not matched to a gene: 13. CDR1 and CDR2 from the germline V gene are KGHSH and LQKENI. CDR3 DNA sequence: TGTGCCAGCTCACCAAAGGGGGCCGGCTATTCCGGTAATTCACCCCTCCACTTT. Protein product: CASSPKGAGYSGNSPLHF.

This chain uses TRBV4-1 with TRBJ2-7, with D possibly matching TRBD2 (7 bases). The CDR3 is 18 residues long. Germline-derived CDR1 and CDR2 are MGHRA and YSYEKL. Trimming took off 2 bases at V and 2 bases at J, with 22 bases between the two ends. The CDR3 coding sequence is TGCGCCAGCAGCCAAATTACACCCCGAGGGGGGGAGGCCTACGAGCAGTACTTC. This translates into CASSQITPRGGEAYEQYF.

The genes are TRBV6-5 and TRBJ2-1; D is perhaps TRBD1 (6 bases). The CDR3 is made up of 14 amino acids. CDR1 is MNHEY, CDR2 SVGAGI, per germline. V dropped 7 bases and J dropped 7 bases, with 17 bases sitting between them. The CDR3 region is CASTLARGRNEQFF. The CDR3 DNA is TGTGCCAGCACCCTTGCAAGGGGGAGAAATGAGCAGTTCTTC.

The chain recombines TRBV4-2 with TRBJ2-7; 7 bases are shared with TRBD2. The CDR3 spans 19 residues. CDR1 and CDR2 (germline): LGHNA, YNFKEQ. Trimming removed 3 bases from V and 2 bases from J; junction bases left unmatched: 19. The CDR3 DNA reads TGTGCCAGCAGCCACCTGAGGATAAGTGAAGCGGGACCTCCCTACGAGCAGTACTTC. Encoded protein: CASSHLRISEAGPPYEQYF.

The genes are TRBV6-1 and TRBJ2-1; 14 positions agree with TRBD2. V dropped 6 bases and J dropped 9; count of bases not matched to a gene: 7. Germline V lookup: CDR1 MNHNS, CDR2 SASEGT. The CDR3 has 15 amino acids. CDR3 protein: CASRGTSGRGGEQFF. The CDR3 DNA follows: TGTGCCAGCAGGGGGACTAGCGGGAGAGGTGGTGAGCAGTTCTTC.

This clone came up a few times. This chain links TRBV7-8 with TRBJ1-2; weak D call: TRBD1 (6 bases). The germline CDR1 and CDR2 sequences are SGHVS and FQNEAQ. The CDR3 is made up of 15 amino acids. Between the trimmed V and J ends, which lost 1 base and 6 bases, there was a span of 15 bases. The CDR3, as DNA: TGTGCCAGCAGCTTAGAGGGGGGGTCGTCTAATGGCTACACCTTC. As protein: CASSLEGGSSNGYTF.

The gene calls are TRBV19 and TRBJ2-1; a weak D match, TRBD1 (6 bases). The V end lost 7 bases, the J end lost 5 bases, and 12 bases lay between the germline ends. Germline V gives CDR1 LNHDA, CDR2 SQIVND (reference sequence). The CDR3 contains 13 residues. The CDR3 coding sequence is TGTGCCAGTAATATGGACAGAGACAATGAGCAGTTCTTC. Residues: CASNMDRDNEQFF.

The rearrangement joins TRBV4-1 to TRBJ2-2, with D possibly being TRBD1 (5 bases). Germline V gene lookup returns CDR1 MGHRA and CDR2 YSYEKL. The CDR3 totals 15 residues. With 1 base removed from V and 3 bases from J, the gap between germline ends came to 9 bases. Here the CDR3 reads CASSQGLRDTGELFF. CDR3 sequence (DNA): TGCGCCAGCAGCCAAGGGCTCAGGGACACCGGGGAGCTGTTTTTT.

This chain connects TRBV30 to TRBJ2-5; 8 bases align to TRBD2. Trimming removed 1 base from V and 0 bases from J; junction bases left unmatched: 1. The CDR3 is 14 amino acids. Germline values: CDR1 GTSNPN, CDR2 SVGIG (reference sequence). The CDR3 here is CAWSGLAYQETQYF. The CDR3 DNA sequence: TGTGCCTGGAGTGGACTAGCGTACCAAGAGACCCAGTACTTC.